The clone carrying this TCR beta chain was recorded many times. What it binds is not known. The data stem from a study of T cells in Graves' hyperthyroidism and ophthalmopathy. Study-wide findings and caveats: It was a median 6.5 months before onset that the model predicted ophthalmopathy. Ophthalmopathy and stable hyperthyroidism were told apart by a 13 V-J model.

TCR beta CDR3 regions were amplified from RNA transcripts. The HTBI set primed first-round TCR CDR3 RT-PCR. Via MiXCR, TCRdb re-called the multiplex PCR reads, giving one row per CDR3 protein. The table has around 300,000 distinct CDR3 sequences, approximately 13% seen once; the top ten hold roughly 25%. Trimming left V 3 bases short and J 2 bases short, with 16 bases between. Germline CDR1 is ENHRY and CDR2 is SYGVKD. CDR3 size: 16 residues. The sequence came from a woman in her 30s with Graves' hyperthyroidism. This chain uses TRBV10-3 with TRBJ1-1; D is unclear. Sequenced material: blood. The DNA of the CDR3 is TGTGCCATCAGTGATGGAGGGAAAGGGATTAACACTGAAGCTTTCTTT. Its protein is CAISDGGKGINTEAFF.